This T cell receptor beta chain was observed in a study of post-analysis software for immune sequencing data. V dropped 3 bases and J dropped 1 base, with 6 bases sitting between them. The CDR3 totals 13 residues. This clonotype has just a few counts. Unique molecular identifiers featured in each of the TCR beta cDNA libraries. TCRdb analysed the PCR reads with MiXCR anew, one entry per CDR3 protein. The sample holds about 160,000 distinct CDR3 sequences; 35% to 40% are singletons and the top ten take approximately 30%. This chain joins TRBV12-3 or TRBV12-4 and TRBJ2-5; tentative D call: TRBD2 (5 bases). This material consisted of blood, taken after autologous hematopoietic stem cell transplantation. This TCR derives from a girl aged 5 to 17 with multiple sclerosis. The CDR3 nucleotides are TGTGCCAGCAGTTTTAGCGCCCAAGAGACCCAGTACTTC. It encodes CASSFSAQETQYF.